These 22 T cell receptor beta chains originate from one sample sequenced in a study of blood T cell repertoires in COVID-19. TCRdb keeps only in-frame clones here, not all; method: immunoSEQ multiplex PCR. The sample records around 190,000 clones, around 77% being singletons. Source material: peripheral blood. These receptors were obtained from a man aged 65-85 years with active or convalescent COVID-19.

This clone was seen a single time. The genes are TRBV5-6 and TRBJ1-2; D is ambiguous. CDR1 and CDR2 (germline): SGHDT, YYEEEE. This CDR3 region has 13 residues. V was pared by 4 bases and J by 3 bases, with 10 bases between. CDR3 in DNA: TGTGCCAGCAGCCCGGCGGGCGACTATGGCTACACCTTC. It specifies CASSPAGDYGYTF.

The V gene is TRBV7-2, the J gene TRBJ2-5; TRBD2 aligns across 14 bases. There are 16 residues in the CDR3. V shed 7 bases and J 2 bases; nucleotides not matched to a gene: 6. From germline, CDR1 is SGHTA and CDR2 FQGNSA. The chain's CDR3 is CASNPGLAGVQETQYF. In DNA, the CDR3 is TGTGCCAGCAATCCGGGACTAGCGGGGGTACAAGAGACCCAGTACTTC.

This rearrangement joins TRBV3-1 (or the pseudogene TRBV3-2) to TRBJ2-1; weak D call: TRBD2 (5 bases). Germline CDR1 is LGHDT and CDR2 is YNNKEL (reference sequence). CDR3 size: 12 residues. V was shortened by 2 bases and J by 16 bases, with 15 bases between the two germline ends. CDR3 nucleotides: TGTGCCAGCAGCCAAACTCGGGATCACCTCTTCTTC. It is translated as CASSQTRDHLFF.

This rearrangement joins TRBV7-9 to TRBJ1-1; D is perhaps TRBD1 (5 bases). The ends were cut back, 7 bases at V and 5 bases at J, with 17 bases in the middle. The CDR3 extends over 14 amino acids. CDR1 and CDR2 from the germline V gene are SEHNR and FQNEAQ (reference sequence). CDR3 DNA sequence: TGTGCCAGCACCAACTGGGCAGGGCGGACTGAAGCTTTCTTT. Encoded protein: CASTNWAGRTEAFF.

The V and J genes are TRBV27 and TRBJ1-1, with D perhaps TRBD1 (5 bases). CDR1 MNHEY and CDR2 SMNVEV come from the germline V gene (reference sequence). This CDR3 is 14 amino acids long. Trimming left V 1 base short and J 4 bases short, with 10 bases between. The CDR3 sequence is CASSLYPGITEAFF. The CDR3 DNA reads as TGTGCCAGCAGTTTATATCCAGGGATCACTGAAGCTTTCTTT.

The chain links TRBV2 to TRBJ1-4; tentatively, D is TRBD1 (5 bases). With 7 bases removed from V and 3 bases from J, the gap between germline ends came to 18 bases. Germline assignment: CDR1 SNHLY and CDR2 FYNNEI. The CDR3 extends over 16 amino acids. The CDR3 is CASTQGGGTSNEKLFF. The CDR3 DNA is TGTGCCAGCACTCAGGGCGGTGGCACATCTAATGAAAAACTGTTTTTT.

Worth noting for this clone: The identical CDR3 is also encoded by other nucleotide sequences in the sample. V usage is TRBV7-9 and J usage is TRBJ2-3, with D maybe TRBD2 (5 bases). V was clipped by 5 bases and J by 1 base, with 7 bases between them. CDR3 size: 13 residues. CDR1 SEHNR and CDR2 FQNEAQ come from the germline V gene (reference sequence). The CDR3 DNA sequence: TGTGCCAGCAGCCTCGGGGGCACAGATACGCAGTATTTT. Its translation: CASSLGGTDTQYF.

The J gene is TRBJ1-2, the V gene TRBV6-5; tentative D call: TRBD1 (6 bases). Trimming pared 2 bases from V and 2 bases from J, leaving 6 bases between. The V gene's germline CDR1 is MNHEY and CDR2 SVGAGI. This CDR3 is 13 amino acids long. The CDR3, as DNA: TGTGCCAGCAGTTACGGACAGAACTATGGCTACACCTTC. It encodes CASSYGQNYGYTF.

This rearrangement joins TRBV30 to TRBJ1-4; D call uncertain. In germline, CDR1 is GTSNPN, CDR2 SVGIG (reference sequence). The CDR3 has 14 residues. V was shortened by 4 bases and J by 0 bases, with 9 bases between the two germline ends. CDR3 residues: CAWNPGATNEKLFF. In DNA, the CDR3 is TGTGCCTGGAACCCCGGGGCAACTAATGAAAAACTGTTTTTT.

Written as DNA, the CDR3 is TGTGCCAGCAGGTCGGGACAGAGTAATGAAAAACTGTTTTTT. This codes for CASRSGQSNEKLFF. The chain is built from TRBV6-5 and TRBJ1-4; 7 bases agree with TRBD1. The CDR3 runs 14 residues. The V and J ends lost 6 bases and 4 bases, in that order; junction bases with no gene match: 5. Germline V gene sequence: CDR1 MNHEY, CDR2 SVGAGI.

This chain links TRBV30 with TRBJ2-5; 9 nucleotides agree with TRBD1. Germline V gene data show CDR1 as GTSNPN and CDR2 as SVGIG (reference sequence). V dropped 3 bases and J dropped 5; count of bases not matched to a gene: 7. The CDR3 length is 14 residues. This chain's CDR3 is CAWRGQGNFETQYF. DNA for the CDR3: TGTGCCTGGAGGGGACAGGGAAATTTTGAGACCCAGTACTTC.

This sequence joins TRBV4-1 and TRBJ2-7, with 11 bases lining up with TRBD2. The CDR3 contains 22 residues. Germline CDR1 MGHRA, CDR2 YSYEKL. J lost 6 bases, V lost 3 bases, and 28 bases had no gene match. The CDR3, as DNA: TGCGCCAGCAGCCAGACCCCACTCCTACAGGGGGATAGCGGGAGGGCCTTCCTCGAGCAGTACTTC. The encoded protein is CASSQTPLLQGDSGRAFLEQYF.

The chain has TRBV2 and TRBJ1-1, with 7 nucleotides matching TRBD1. V shed 5 bases, J shed 4 bases, and the junction held 7 bases outside the gene matches. CDR3 length: 14 amino acids. Germline CDR1 and CDR2: SNHLY and FYNNEI. For the CDR3, the DNA is TGTGCCAGCAGTCACCAGGGGGTGGGCACTGAAGCTTTCTTT. This translates into CASSHQGVGTEAFF. The full variable domain, its missing parts supplied by reference TRBV2 and TRBJ1-1, is EPEVTQTPSHQVTQMGQEVILRCVPISNHLYFYWYRQILGQKVEFLVSFYNNEISEKSEIFDDQFSVERPDGSNFTLKIRSTKLEDSAMYFCASSHQGVGTEAFFGQGTRLTVV.

The chain employs TRBV7-2 and TRBJ1-2, with a tentative D call TRBD1 (6 bases). Germline CDR1 is SGHTA and CDR2 is FQGNSA. V lost 0 bases, J lost 2 bases, and 10 bases lay in between. The CDR3 has 15 residues. The CDR3 region is CASSLAPQGNYGYTF. CDR3 nucleotides: TGTGCCAGCAGCTTAGCCCCACAGGGAAACTATGGCTACACCTTC.

The V gene is TRBV2, the J gene TRBJ1-1; D gene ambiguous. V was shortened by 2 bases and J by 6 bases, with 7 bases between the two germline ends. Per the germline V gene, CDR1 is SNHLY and CDR2 is FYNNEI. This CDR3 is built from 12 residues. CDR3 sequence reads: CASSEYIPEAFF. The CDR3, as DNA: TGTGCCAGCAGTGAATATATCCCTGAAGCTTTCTTT.

The rearrangement uses TRBV7-9 and TRBJ1-1; TRBD1 matches at 7 bases. The CDR3 spans 13 residues. Unmatched junction bases numbered 10, after V lost 8 bases and J lost 7 bases. Germline V gene sequence: CDR1 SEHNR, CDR2 FQNEAQ (reference sequence). CDR3 loop: CASGQVGAGEAFF. The DNA for the CDR3 is TGTGCCAGCGGACAGGTGGGCGCGGGTGAAGCTTTCTTT.

The J gene is TRBJ1-3, the V gene TRBV6-1; a possible D gene is TRBD1 (5 bases). Germline CDR1 and CDR2: MNHNS and SASEGT. The CDR3 runs to 15 residues. Trimming left V 0 bases short and J 3 bases short, with 9 bases between. The CDR3 loop reads CASSEAPGYGNTIYF. In nucleotides, the CDR3 is TGTGCCAGCAGTGAAGCGCCAGGGTATGGAAACACCATATATTTT.

This chain links TRBV6-5 with TRBJ1-5, with 9 bases aligning to TRBD1. Germline V gene lookup returns CDR1 MNHEY and CDR2 SVGAGI. With 7 bases clipped from V and 4 bases from J, the junction kept 5 bases outside the gene matches. The CDR3 length is 14 residues. CDR3 loop: CASIMTGGNQPQHF. The CDR3 DNA reads TGTGCCAGCATTATGACAGGGGGGAATCAGCCCCAGCATTTT.

CDR3 amino acids: CAISEEIQGYQPQHF. The CDR3 DNA is TGTGCCATCAGTGAGGAGATACAGGGGTATCAGCCCCAGCATTTT. This chain connects TRBV10-3 to TRBJ1-5; 7 bases align to TRBD1. The CDR3 is 15 residues long. The V and J ends lost 2 bases and 5 bases, in that order; junction bases with no gene match: 6. CDR1 and CDR2 (germline): ENHRY, SYGVKD.

J is TRBJ2-7 and V is TRBV11-3, with D perhaps TRBD1 (7 bases). V was trimmed by 3 bases and J by 5 bases, leaving 17 bases between them. This CDR3 has 15 residues. Per germline, CDR1 SGHNT and CDR2 YENEEA. The CDR3 reads CASSFRGTPDHEQYF. The CDR3 DNA reads as TGTGCCAGCAGCTTCAGGGGGACTCCCGACCACGAGCAGTACTTC.

V gene TRBV6-5 combines with J gene TRBJ1-1, with a tentative D call TRBD1 (5 bases). From germline, CDR1 is MNHEY and CDR2 SVGAGI. Trimming cost V 10 bases and J 1 base, with 16 bases left between them. The CDR3 sequence is 14 residues long. CDR3 coding DNA: TGTGCCATCCGGCGCGGGGACGGGAACACTGAAGCTTTCTTT. This sequence encodes CAIRRGDGNTEAFF.

The J gene is TRBJ1-2, the V gene TRBV27; TRBD1 might be the D (5 bases). The CDR3 length is 14 residues. Germline CDR1 and CDR2: MNHEY and SMNVEV (reference sequence). Trimming took off 6 bases at V and 4 bases at J, with 15 bases between the two ends. CDR3 residues: CASRPGQDGYGYTF. The CDR3 coding sequence is TGTGCCAGCAGACCCGGACAAGACGGCTATGGCTACACCTTC.